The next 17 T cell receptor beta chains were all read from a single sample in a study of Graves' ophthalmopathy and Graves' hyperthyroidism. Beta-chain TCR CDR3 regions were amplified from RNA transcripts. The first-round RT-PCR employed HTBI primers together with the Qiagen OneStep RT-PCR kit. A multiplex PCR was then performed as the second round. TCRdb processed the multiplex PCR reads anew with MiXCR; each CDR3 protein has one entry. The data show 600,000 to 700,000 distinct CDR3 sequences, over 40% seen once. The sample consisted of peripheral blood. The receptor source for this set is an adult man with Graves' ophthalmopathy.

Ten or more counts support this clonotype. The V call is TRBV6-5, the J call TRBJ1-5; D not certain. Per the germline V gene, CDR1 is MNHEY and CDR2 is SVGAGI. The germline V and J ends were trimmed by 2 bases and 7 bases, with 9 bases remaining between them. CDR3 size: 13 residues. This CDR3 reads CASSYQAHQPQHF. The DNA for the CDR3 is TGTGCCAGCAGTTACCAGGCCCACCAGCCCCAGCATTTT.

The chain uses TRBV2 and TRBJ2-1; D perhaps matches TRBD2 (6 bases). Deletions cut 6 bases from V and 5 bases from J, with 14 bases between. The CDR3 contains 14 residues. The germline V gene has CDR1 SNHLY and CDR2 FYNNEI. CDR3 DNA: TGTGCCAGCAGGCGGGACGGGCTAGACAATGAGCAGTTCTTC. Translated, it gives CASRRDGLDNEQFF.

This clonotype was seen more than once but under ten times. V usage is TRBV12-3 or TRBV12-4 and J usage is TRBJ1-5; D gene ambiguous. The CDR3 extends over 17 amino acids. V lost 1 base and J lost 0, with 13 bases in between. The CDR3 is CASSLGYSTDSNQPQHF. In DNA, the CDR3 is TGTGCCAGCAGTTTAGGTTATTCGACGGATAGCAATCAGCCCCAGCATTTT.

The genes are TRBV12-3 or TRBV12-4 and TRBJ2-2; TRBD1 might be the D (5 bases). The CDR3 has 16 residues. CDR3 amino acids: CASGLVIGQNTGELFF. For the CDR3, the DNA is TGTGCTAGTGGTTTGGTAATAGGACAAAACACCGGGGAGCTGTTTTTT.

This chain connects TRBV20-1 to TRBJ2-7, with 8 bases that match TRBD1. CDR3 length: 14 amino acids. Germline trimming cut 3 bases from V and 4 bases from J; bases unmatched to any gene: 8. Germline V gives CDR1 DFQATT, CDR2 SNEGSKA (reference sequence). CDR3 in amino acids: CSASTGQGAYEQYF. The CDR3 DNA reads TGCAGTGCTAGCACCGGGCAGGGGGCTTACGAGCAGTACTTC.

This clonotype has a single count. CDR3 residues: CASSIGDDKYSGANVLTF. The DNA for the CDR3 is TGCGCCAGCAGTATAGGGGACGATAAATACTCTGGGGCCAACGTCCTGACTTTC. V usage is TRBV5-1 and J usage is TRBJ2-6; either TRBD1 or TRBD2 may supply D (5 bases each). The ends were cut back, 5 bases at V and 0 bases at J, with 18 bases in the middle. Germline V lookup: CDR1 SGHRS, CDR2 YFSETQ. The CDR3 has 18 amino acids.

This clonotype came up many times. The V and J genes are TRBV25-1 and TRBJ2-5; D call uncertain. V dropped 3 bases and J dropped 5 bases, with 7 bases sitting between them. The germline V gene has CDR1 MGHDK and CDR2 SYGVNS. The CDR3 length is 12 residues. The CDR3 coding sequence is TGTGCCAGCAGTGACCGATGGGAGACCCAGTACTTC. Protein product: CASSDRWETQYF.

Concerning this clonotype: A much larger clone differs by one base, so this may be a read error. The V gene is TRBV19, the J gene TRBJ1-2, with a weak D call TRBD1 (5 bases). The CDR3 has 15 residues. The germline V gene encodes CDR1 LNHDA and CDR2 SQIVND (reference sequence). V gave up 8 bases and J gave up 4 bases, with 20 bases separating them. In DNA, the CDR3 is TGTGCCAGTGCAACTGGGGGAAAGGGCAGCTATGGCTACACCTTC. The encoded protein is CASATGGKGSYGYTF.

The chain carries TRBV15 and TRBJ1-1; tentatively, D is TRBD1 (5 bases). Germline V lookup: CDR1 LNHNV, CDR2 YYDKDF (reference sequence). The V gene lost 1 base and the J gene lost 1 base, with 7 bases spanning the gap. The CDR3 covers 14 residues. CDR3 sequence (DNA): TGTGCCACCAGCAGAGGGGGGGGGAACACTGAAGCTTTCTTT. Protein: CATSRGGGNTEAFF.

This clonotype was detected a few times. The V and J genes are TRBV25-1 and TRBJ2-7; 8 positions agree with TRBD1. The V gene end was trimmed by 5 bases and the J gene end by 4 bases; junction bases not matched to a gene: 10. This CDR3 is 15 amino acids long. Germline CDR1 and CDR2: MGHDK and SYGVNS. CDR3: CASSTQRTGYYEQYF. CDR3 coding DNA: TGTGCCAGCAGTACCCAGAGGACAGGGTATTACGAGCAGTACTTC.

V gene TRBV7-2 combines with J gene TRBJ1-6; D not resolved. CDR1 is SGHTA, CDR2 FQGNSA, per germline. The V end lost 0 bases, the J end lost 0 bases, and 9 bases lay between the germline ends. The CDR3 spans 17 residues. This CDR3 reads CASSLAASSSYNSPLHF. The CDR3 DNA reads TGTGCCAGCAGCTTAGCGGCCAGCAGCTCCTATAATTCACCCCTCCACTTT. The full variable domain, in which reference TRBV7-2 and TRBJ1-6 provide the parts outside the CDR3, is GAGVSQSPSNKVTEKGKDVELRCDPISGHTALYWYRQSLGQGLEFLIYFQGNSAPDKSGLPSDRFSAERTGGSVSTLTIQRTQQEDSAVYLCASSLAASSSYNSPLHFGNGTRLTVT.

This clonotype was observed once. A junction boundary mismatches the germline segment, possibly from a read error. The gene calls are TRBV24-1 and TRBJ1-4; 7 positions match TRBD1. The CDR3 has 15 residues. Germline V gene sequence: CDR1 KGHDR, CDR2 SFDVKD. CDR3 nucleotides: TGTGCCATCAGTGAAGCGCAGGGGGTCGTTGAAAAACTGTTTTTT. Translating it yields CAISEAQGVVEKLFF.

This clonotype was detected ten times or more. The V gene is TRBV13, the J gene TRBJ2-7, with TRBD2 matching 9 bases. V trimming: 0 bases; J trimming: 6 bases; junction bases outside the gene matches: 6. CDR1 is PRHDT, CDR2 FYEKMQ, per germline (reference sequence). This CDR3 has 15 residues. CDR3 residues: CASSLGFSGSLEQYF. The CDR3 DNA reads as TGTGCCAGCAGCTTAGGCTTTAGCGGGAGCCTCGAGCAGTACTTC.

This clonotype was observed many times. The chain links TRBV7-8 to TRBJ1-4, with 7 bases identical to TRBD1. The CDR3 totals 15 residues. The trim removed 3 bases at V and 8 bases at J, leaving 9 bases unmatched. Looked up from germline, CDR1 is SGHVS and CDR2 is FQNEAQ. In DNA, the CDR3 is TGTGCCAGCAGCTTCCTGACAGGGTGGGACGAAAAACTGTTTTTT. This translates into CASSFLTGWDEKLFF.

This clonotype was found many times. The chain's CDR3 is CAISDPDTRYEQYF. The CDR3 DNA is TGTGCCATCAGTGACCCCGACACGCGGTACGAGCAGTACTTC. This chain connects TRBV10-3 to TRBJ2-7; D is unclear. The CDR3 consists of 14 residues. Germline V lookup: CDR1 ENHRY, CDR2 SYGVKD. Trimming cost V 3 bases and J 4 bases, with 13 bases left between them.

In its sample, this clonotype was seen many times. For the CDR3, the DNA is TGTGCCAGCCGCCTAAGCGGGAGGTGGCACGGGGAGCTGTTTTTT. Translated: CASRLSGRWHGELFF. The chain uses TRBV7-2 and TRBJ2-2, with 9 bases aligning to TRBD2. After removal of 8 bases from V and 7 bases from J, the junction contained 11 bases not matched to a gene. Germline CDR1 and CDR2: SGHTA and FQGNSA. The CDR3 is 15 residues long.

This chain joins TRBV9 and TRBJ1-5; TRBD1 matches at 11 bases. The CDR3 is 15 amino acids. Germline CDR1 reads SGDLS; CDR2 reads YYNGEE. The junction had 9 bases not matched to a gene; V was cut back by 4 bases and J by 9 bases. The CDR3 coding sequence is TGTGCCAGCAGCCCCGGGACAGGGGGGGCATCGCCCCAGCATTTT. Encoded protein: CASSPGTGGASPQHF.